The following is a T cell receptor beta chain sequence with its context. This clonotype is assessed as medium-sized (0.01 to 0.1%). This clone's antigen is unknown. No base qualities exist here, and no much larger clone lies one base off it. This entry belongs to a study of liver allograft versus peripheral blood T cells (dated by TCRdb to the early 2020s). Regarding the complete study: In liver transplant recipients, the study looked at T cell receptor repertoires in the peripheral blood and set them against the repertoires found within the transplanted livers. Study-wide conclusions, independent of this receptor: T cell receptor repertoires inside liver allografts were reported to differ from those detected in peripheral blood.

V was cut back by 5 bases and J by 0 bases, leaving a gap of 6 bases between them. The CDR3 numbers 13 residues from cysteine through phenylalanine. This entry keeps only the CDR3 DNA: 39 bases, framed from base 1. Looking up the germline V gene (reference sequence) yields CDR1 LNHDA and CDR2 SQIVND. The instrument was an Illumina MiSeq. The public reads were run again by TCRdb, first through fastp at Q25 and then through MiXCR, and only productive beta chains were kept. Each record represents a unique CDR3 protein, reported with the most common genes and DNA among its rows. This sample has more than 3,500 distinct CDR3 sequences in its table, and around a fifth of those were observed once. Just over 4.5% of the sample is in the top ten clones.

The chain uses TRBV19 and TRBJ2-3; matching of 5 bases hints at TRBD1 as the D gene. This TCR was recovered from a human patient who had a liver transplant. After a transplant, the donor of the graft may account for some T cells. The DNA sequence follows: TGTGCCAGTAGTGACAGAAGCACAGATACGCAGTATTTT. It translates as CASSDRSTDTQYF.